These 32 T cell receptor beta chains came from one sample sequenced in a study of control samples from healthy donors and cancer patients. The data were produced by immunoSEQ multiplex PCR, yet TCRdb's version contains in-frame clones alone and is incomplete. The table lists about 140,000 clones, roughly 92% of them singletons. The sequencing input was blood. The source of these receptors is a man under 40 in good health.

This rearrangement joins TRBV7-9 to TRBJ2-4, with 8 positions matching TRBD1. There are 15 residues in the CDR3. The V gene end was trimmed by 6 bases and the J gene end by 7 bases; junction bases not matched to a gene: 11. Germline V lookup: CDR1 SEHNR, CDR2 FQNEAQ (reference sequence). As DNA, the CDR3 is TGTGCCAGCAGTCATATCCGGGACAGGCGGAACATTCAGTACTTC. Protein: CASSHIRDRRNIQYF.

The chain carries TRBV28 and TRBJ2-2; D is unresolved. Germline V gene sequence: CDR1 MDHEN, CDR2 SYDVKM. CDR3 length equals 15 residues. Between the trimmed V and J ends, which lost 6 bases and 6 bases, there was a span of 17 bases. The CDR3 region is CASRQNSGISGELFF. The CDR3 nucleotides are TGTGCCAGCAGGCAAAACAGTGGGATCTCCGGGGAGCTGTTTTTT.

V gene TRBV28 combines with J gene TRBJ1-5; tentative D call: TRBD1 (5 bases). The CDR3 sequence is 12 residues long. V gave up 7 bases and J gave up 9 bases, with 13 bases separating them. Germline V gene lookup returns CDR1 MDHEN and CDR2 SYDVKM. In DNA form, the CDR3 reads TGTGCCAGCAATAGGGGAATCCCGCCCCAGCATTTT. Its translation is CASNRGIPPQHF.

The V gene is TRBV6-4, the J gene TRBJ2-3, with a tentative D call TRBD2 (5 bases). V lost 0 bases, J lost 3 bases, and 10 bases lay in between. The CDR3 sequence is 15 residues long. Germline CDR1 is MRHNA and CDR2 is SNTAGT. As DNA, the CDR3 is TGTGCCAGCAGTGACTCGGGAGAGCCAACAGATACGCAGTATTTT. This gives the protein CASSDSGEPTDTQYF.

The chain employs TRBV28 and TRBJ1-3; D is possibly TRBD1 (5 bases). V lost 1 base to trimming and J lost 3 bases, with 10 bases between them. The V gene's germline CDR1 is MDHEN and CDR2 SYDVKM. The CDR3 loop spans 15 amino acids. CDR3 DNA sequence: TGTGCCAGCAGTTTATTCGGGGGGAATGGAAACACCATATATTTT. It encodes CASSLFGGNGNTIYF.

The gene calls are TRBV10-3 and TRBJ2-7; D tentatively reads TRBD1 or TRBD2 (5 bases each). The V end was cut by 3 bases, the J end by 4 bases, with 16 bases between. CDR3 size: 15 residues. From germline, CDR1 is ENHRY and CDR2 SYGVKD. This CDR3 reads CAISDRDRGKYEQYF. CDR3 DNA: TGTGCCATCAGTGACCGGGACCGAGGGAAATACGAGCAGTACTTC.

V is TRBV4-3 and J is TRBJ2-3; 9 bases fit TRBD1. The CDR3 is made up of 17 amino acids. Germline values: CDR1 LGHNA, CDR2 YSLEER. Unmatched junction bases numbered 7, after V lost 1 base and J lost 2 bases. CDR3 coding DNA: TGCGCCAGCAGCCAAGCTTCCGGGACAGGGCCCACAGATACGCAGTATTTT. It yields the protein CASSQASGTGPTDTQYF.

V is TRBV27 and J is TRBJ1-1; D not certain. Trimming left V 6 bases short and J 0 bases short, with 5 bases between. The CDR3 consists of 12 residues. The germline V gene has CDR1 MNHEY and CDR2 SMNVEV (reference sequence). The CDR3 here is CASRTMNTEAFF. The CDR3 DNA is TGTGCCAGCAGGACAATGAACACTGAAGCTTTCTTT.

The chain employs TRBV12-5 and TRBJ2-1; tentatively, D is TRBD1 (6 bases). Germline CDR1 and CDR2: LGHNT and FRNRAP. The CDR3 has 13 amino acids. V lost 5 bases, J lost 7 bases, and 12 bases lay in between. This chain's CDR3 is CASGPYQGNEQFF. CDR3 DNA sequence: TGTGCTAGTGGTCCCTACCAGGGGAATGAGCAGTTCTTC.

This chain uses TRBV28 with TRBJ1-5; D unclear. The CDR3 has 16 amino acids. The germline CDR1 and CDR2 sequences are MDHEN and SYDVKM. V lost 6 bases, J lost 9 bases, and 24 bases lay in between. CDR3 bases: TGTGCCAGCAGCCTAAGATGGACCCATTCATATCGGCCCCAGCATTTT. It translates to CASSLRWTHSYRPQHF.

The CDR3 is CAISLIGGGSTMNTEAFF. In nucleotides, the CDR3 is TGTGCCATCAGTTTAATTGGGGGTGGTTCGACGATGAACACTGAAGCTTTCTTT. The rearrangement links TRBV10-3 to TRBJ1-1; D may be TRBD1 (5 bases). The CDR3 runs 18 residues. Germline values: CDR1 ENHRY, CDR2 SYGVKD. V lost 5 bases, J lost 0 bases, and 22 bases lay in between.

The V and J genes are TRBV7-6 and TRBJ2-7; no definite D call. The CDR3 length is 16 residues. Looked up from germline, CDR1 is SGHVS and CDR2 is FNYEAQ. V shed 2 bases and J shed 2 bases, with 16 bases lying between them. CDR3 amino acids: CASSLLVASPPYEQYF. The CDR3 DNA sequence: TGTGCCAGCAGCTTACTGGTGGCATCACCCCCCTACGAGCAGTACTTC.

J is TRBJ1-2 and V is TRBV4-1; D remains ambiguous. CDR3 length: 17 residues. CDR1 and CDR2 (germline): MGHRA, YSYEKL. V lost 0 bases, J lost 7 bases, and 21 bases lay in between. CDR3 DNA sequence: TGCGCCAGCAGCCAAGACAGATCGGTCTGGGCGCGCGGTGGCTACACCTTC. Its translation is CASSQDRSVWARGGYTF.

This chain connects TRBV4-2 to TRBJ1-4, with 10 positions matching TRBD1. The CDR3 runs to 16 residues. The germline CDR1 and CDR2 sequences are LGHNA and YNFKEQ. Trimming removed 0 bases from V and 8 bases from J; junction bases left unmatched: 6. CDR3 coding DNA: TGTGCCAGCAGCCAAGAAGAGGGACAGGGGAGCGAAAAACTGTTTTTT. Translated: CASSQEEGQGSEKLFF.

This rearrangement joins TRBV2 to TRBJ2-5, with 7 bases matching TRBD1. The CDR3 length is 14 residues. V lost 3 bases and J lost 7; bases outside the gene matches: 8. CDR1 SNHLY and CDR2 FYNNEI come from the germline V gene. The CDR3 DNA is TGTGCCAGCAGTGATGACAGGGCCGCGGGGACCCAGTACTTC. Its translation: CASSDDRAAGTQYF.

CDR3 loop: CASSLDRNTEAFF. CDR3 DNA: TGTGCCAGCAGCTTGGACAGGAACACTGAAGCTTTCTTT. The chain couples TRBV5-4 to TRBJ1-1; the D is unclear. This CDR3 has 13 amino acids. Germline lookup yields CDR1 SGHNT and CDR2 YYREEE (reference sequence). V dropped 0 bases and J dropped 1 base, with 4 bases sitting between them.

The chain links TRBV19 to TRBJ1-2; D is unclear. CDR1 and CDR2 (germline): LNHDA, SQIVND (reference sequence). The CDR3 covers 12 residues. V was pared by 8 bases and J by 4 bases, with 11 bases between. CDR3 region: CASVGESYGYTF. The CDR3, as DNA: TGTGCCAGTGTGGGTGAAAGCTATGGCTACACCTTC. Looking up the rest from reference TRBV19 and TRBJ1-2 gives the full variable domain: DGGITQSPKYLFRKEGQNVTLSCEQNLNHDAMYWYRQDPGQGLRLIYYSQIVNDFQKGDIAEGYSVSREKKESFPLTVTSAQKNPTAFYLCASVGESYGYTFGSGTRLTVV.

The chain couples TRBV5-1 to TRBJ2-7; no definite D call. CDR3 length: 13 amino acids. CDR1 SGHRS and CDR2 YFSETQ come from the germline V gene. With 4 bases removed from V and 7 bases from J, the gap between germline ends came to 15 bases. The DNA of the CDR3 is TGCGCCAGCAGCCAACCCCCTCTGTTGGAGCAGTACTTC. It encodes CASSQPPLLEQYF.

The gene calls are TRBV28 and TRBJ1-2; 8 bases map to TRBD1. This CDR3 spans 16 amino acids. V trimming: 2 bases; J trimming: 5 bases; junction bases outside the gene matches: 10. Looked up from germline, CDR1 is MDHEN and CDR2 is SYDVKM. The CDR3, as DNA: TGTGCCAGCAGTTTACTAGGTTCTACAGGGGGATATGGCTACACCTTC. Its protein is CASSLLGSTGGYGYTF.

The gene calls are TRBV3-1 (or the pseudogene TRBV3-2) and TRBJ2-1, with 9 bases that match TRBD2. Germline trimming cut 8 bases from V and 6 bases from J; bases unmatched to any gene: 11. The CDR3 is made up of 15 amino acids. Per germline, CDR1 LGHDT and CDR2 YNNKEL (reference sequence). The CDR3 coding sequence is TGTGCCAGCCAAGGGACTAGCACCGGGGTCAATGAGCAGTTCTTC. Translation gives CASQGTSTGVNEQFF.

The chain couples TRBV28 to TRBJ2-1; D may be TRBD2 (6 bases). V gave up 3 bases and J gave up 3 bases, with 12 bases separating them. The germline V gene encodes CDR1 MDHEN and CDR2 SYDVKM. The CDR3 is 15 amino acids. CDR3 nucleotides: TGTGCCAGCAGTTTGCTCGCGACTAGCTACAATGAGCAGTTCTTC. This translates into CASSLLATSYNEQFF.

The V call is TRBV2, the J call TRBJ1-5; tentatively, D is TRBD1 (6 bases). The germline V gene has CDR1 SNHLY and CDR2 FYNNEI. With 6 bases removed from V and 4 bases from J, the gap between germline ends came to 16 bases. The CDR3 contains 15 residues. The CDR3 reads CASRRQVRKNQPQHF. As DNA, the CDR3 is TGTGCCAGCAGACGACAGGTACGAAAGAATCAGCCCCAGCATTTT.

The gene calls are TRBV10-3 and TRBJ2-7; 8 bases match TRBD2. The CDR3 is 15 residues long. Germline lookup yields CDR1 ENHRY and CDR2 SYGVKD. V gave up 2 bases and J gave up 6 bases; unmatched junction bases: 9. CDR3 protein: CAISEGSGRRGEQYF. CDR3 coding DNA: TGTGCCATCAGTGAGGGAAGCGGGAGAAGGGGCGAGCAGTACTTC.

This chain uses TRBV9 with TRBJ1-4; D remains unclear. The CDR3 is made up of 15 amino acids. From germline, CDR1 is SGDLS and CDR2 YYNGEE. The V and J ends lost 4 bases and 5 bases respectively, with 15 bases between them. CDR3 sequence: CASSPHGEINEKLFF. The CDR3 DNA reads TGTGCCAGCAGCCCCCATGGGGAGATCAATGAAAAACTGTTTTTT.

The J gene is TRBJ1-1, the V gene TRBV29-1, with 7 bases that match TRBD1. CDR1 and CDR2 from the germline V gene are SQVTM and ANQGSEA. CDR3 length: 16 residues. V was clipped by 0 bases and J by 11 bases; unmatched bases: 18. The CDR3 DNA reads TGCAGCGTTGAAGATCGGTGGTCAGGGGGGGTTCTTTCGGCTTTCTTT. Translation gives CSVEDRWSGGVLSAFF.

Of note for this clone: At one boundary the junction diverges from the germline segment, which might be a read error. The J gene is TRBJ1-4, the V gene TRBV6-1, with unresolved D. The CDR3 consists of 14 residues. Germline lookup yields CDR1 MNHNS and CDR2 SASEGT. CDR3 sequence reads: CASSEVGRQGLEIF. CDR3 nucleotide sequence: TGTGCCAGCAGTGAAGTTGGGAGACAAGGGCTCGAGATTTTT.

The chain employs TRBV6-6 and TRBJ2-6, with 7 bases lining up with TRBD1. V lost 7 bases, J lost 2 bases, and 8 bases stayed unmatched. The CDR3 totals 16 residues. The germline V gene has CDR1 MNHNY and CDR2 SVGAGI (reference sequence). CDR3 loop: CASIRQGIAGANVLTF. CDR3 nucleotides: TGTGCCAGCATAAGACAGGGAATCGCTGGGGCCAACGTCCTGACTTTC.

The chain links TRBV6-5 to TRBJ2-7; 11 nucleotides align to TRBD2. CDR1 is MNHEY and CDR2 is SVGAGI in the germline V gene. V was clipped by 4 bases and J by 2 bases; unmatched bases: 4. The length of the CDR3 is 15 residues. CDR3 coding DNA: TGTGCCAGCAGTTCCCGGACTAGCGGGCCCTACGAGCAGTACTTC. This sequence encodes CASSSRTSGPYEQYF.

The CDR3 is CASSQDWRQKYNEQFF. The DNA of the CDR3 is TGCGCCAGCAGCCAAGATTGGAGGCAGAAGTACAATGAGCAGTTCTTC. This sequence joins TRBV4-3 and TRBJ2-1, with D perhaps TRBD2 (5 bases). CDR3 size: 16 residues. Germline V gene sequence: CDR1 LGHNA, CDR2 YSLEER. Trimming took 0 bases from V and 4 from J, leaving 13 bases between them.

This chain connects TRBV27 to TRBJ1-5; 8 positions match TRBD1. The ends lost 5 bases at V and 11 bases at J; junction bases unmatched: 14. The CDR3 loop spans 15 amino acids. CDR1 MNHEY and CDR2 SMNVEV come from the germline V gene (reference sequence). CDR3 loop: CASSPWGQAPGAQHF. For the CDR3, the DNA is TGTGCCAGCAGTCCCTGGGGACAGGCCCCTGGGGCCCAGCATTTT.

The gene calls are TRBV7-8 and TRBJ2-1; 8 nucleotides line up with TRBD2. V lost 7 bases and J lost 6; bases outside the gene matches: 14. Looked up from germline, CDR1 is SGHVS and CDR2 is FQNEAQ. The CDR3 consists of 16 residues. CDR3 loop: CASTETGGAASNEQFF. CDR3 DNA: TGTGCCAGCACCGAAACGGGGGGGGCCGCTTCCAATGAGCAGTTCTTC.

The chain employs TRBV7-9 and TRBJ2-1; TRBD2 aligns across 13 bases. The V and J ends lost 5 bases and 0 bases, in that order; junction bases with no gene match: 10. This CDR3 spans 19 amino acids. Germline lookup yields CDR1 SEHNR and CDR2 FQNEAQ (reference sequence). Here the CDR3 reads CASSNTGTSGTSSYNEQFF. For the CDR3, the DNA is TGTGCCAGCAGCAACACCGGGACTAGCGGGACCAGCTCCTACAATGAGCAGTTCTTC. Using reference TRBV7-9 and TRBJ2-1 for the parts outside the CDR3, the full variable domain is DTGVSQNPRHKITKRGQNVTFRCDPISEHNRLYWYRQTLGQGPEFLTYFQNEAQLEKSRLLSDRFSAERPKGSFSTLEIQRTEQGDSAMYLCASSNTGTSGTSSYNEQFFGPGTRLTVL.